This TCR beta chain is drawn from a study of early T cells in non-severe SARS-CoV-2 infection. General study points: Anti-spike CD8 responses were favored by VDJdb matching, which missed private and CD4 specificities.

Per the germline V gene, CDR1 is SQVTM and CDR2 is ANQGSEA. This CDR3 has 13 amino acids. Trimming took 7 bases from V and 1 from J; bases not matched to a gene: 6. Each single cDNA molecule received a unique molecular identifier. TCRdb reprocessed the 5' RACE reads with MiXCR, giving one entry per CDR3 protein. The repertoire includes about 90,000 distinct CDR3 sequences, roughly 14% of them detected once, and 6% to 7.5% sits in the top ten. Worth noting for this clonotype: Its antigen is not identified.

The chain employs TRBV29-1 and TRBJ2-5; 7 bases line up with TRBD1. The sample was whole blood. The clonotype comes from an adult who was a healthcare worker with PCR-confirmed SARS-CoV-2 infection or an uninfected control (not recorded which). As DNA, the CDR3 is TGCAGCGCCTTGACAGGGTTCCAAGAGACCCAGTACTTC. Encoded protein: CSALTGFQETQYF.